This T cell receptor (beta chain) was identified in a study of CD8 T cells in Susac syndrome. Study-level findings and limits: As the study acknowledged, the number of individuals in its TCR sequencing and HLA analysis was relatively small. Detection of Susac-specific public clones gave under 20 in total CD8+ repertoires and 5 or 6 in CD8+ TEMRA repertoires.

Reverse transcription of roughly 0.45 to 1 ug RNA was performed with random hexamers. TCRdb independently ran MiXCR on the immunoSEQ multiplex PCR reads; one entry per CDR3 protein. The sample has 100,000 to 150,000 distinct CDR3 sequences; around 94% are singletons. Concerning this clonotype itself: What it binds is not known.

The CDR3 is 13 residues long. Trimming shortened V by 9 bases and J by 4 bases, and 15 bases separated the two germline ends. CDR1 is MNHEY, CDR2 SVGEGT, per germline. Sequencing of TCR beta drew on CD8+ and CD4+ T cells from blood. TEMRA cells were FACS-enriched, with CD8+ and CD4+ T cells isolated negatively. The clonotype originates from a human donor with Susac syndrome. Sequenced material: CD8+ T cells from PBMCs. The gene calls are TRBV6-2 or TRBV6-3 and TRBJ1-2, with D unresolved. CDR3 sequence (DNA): TGTGCCAGTACTCCCGGGGAGACCTATGGCTACACCTTC. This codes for CASTPGETYGYTF.